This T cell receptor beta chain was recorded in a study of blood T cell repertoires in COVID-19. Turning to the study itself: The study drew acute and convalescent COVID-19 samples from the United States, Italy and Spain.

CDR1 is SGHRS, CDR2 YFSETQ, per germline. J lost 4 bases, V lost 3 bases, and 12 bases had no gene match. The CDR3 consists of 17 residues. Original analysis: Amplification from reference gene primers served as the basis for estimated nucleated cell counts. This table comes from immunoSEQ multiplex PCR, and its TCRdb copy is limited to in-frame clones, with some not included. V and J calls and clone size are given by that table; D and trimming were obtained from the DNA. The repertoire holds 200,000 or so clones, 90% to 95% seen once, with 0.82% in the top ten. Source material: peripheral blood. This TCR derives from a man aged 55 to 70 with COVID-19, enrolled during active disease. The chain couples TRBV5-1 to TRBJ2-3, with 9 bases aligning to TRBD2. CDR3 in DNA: TGCGCCAGCAGCTCGAGGGCACTAGCGGGCTTCTCAGATACGCAGTATTTT. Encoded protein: CASSSRALAGFSDTQYF.